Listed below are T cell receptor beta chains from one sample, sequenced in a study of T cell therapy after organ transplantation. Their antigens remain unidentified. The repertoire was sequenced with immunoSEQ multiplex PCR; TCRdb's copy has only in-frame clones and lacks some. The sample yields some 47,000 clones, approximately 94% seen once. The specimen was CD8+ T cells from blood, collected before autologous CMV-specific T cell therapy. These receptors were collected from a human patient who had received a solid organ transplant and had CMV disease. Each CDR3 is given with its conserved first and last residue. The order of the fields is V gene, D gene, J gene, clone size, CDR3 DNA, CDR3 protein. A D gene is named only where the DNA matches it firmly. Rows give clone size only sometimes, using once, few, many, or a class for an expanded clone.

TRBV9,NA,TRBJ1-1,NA,TGTGCCAGCAGCGTAGGGAGGGTCGCGCTGGACACTGAAGCTTTCTTT,CASSVGRVALDTEAFF
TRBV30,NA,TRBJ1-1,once,TGTGCCTGGAGATTGGGGGGGGCGCGAACTGAAGCTTTCTTT,CAWRLGGARTEAFF
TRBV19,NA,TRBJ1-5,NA,TGTGCCACCAGTGGGGGTTATAGCAATCAGCCCCAGCATTTT,CATSGGYSNQPQHF
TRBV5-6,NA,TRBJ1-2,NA,TGTGCCAGCAGCTTGGCAGGACCGCCGGTAGGCTACACCTTC,CASSLAGPPVGYTF
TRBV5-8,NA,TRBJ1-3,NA,TGTGCCAGCAGCTTGGACCGCCGTGGATCTGGAAACACCATATATTTT,CASSLDRRGSGNTIYF
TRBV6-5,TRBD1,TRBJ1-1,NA,TGTGCCAGCAGTTACTCTGGGACAGCCACTGAAGCTTTCTTT,CASSYSGTATEAFF
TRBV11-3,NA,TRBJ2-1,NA,TGTGCCAGCAGCTCCTGGACAGCTGTTCCCTACAATGAGCAGTTCTTC,CASSSWTAVPYNEQFF
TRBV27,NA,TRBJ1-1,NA,TGTGCCAGCAGTTCTATCAGCAACACTGAAGCTTTCTTT,CASSSISNTEAFF
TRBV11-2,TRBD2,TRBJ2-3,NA,TGTGCCAGCAGACTACAGGGACTAGCGGCCAGCACAGATACGCAGTATTTT,CASRLQGLAASTDTQYF
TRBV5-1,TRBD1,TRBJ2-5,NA,TGCGCCAGCAGTAGACCTAAGGGACAGGGGGCAGGAGAGACCCAGTACTTC,CASSRPKGQGAGETQYF
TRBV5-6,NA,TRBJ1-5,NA,TGTGCCAGCAGCTTGGACGGAACTAGCAATCAGCCCCAGCATTTT,CASSLDGTSNQPQHF
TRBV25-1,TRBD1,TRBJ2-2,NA,TGTGCCAGCAGTGAACGACAGGGGGCTGGGGGGGAGCTGTTTTTT,CASSERQGAGGELFF
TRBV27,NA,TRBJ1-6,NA,TGTGCCAGTCCGGGGGGCGAAGGTTCACCCCTCCACTTT,CASPGGEGSPLHF
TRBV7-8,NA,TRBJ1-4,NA,TGTGCCAGCAGCTTATTTGAGGGGACGGGTGAAAAACTGTTTTTT,CASSLFEGTGEKLFF
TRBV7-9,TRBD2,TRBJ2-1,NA,TGTGCCAGCAGCTTAGGTAGGGCTAGCGGGAAGTGGGGATACAATGAGCAGTTCTTC,CASSLGRASGKWGYNEQFF
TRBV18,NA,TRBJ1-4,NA,TGTGCCAGCTCACCAGGGGAGGATACTAATGAAAAACTGTTTTTT,CASSPGEDTNEKLFF
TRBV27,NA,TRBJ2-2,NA,TGTGCCAGCAGTTTATCGAGCCCGAACACCGGGGAGCTGTTTTTT,CASSLSSPNTGELFF
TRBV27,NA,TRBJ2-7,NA,TGTGCCAGCAGTCCCACAGGGTCGGGCTACGAGCAGTACTTC,CASSPTGSGYEQYF
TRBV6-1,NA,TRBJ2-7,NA,TGTGCCAGCAGTGGGGACCAAAATTCCTACGAGCAGTACTTC,CASSGDQNSYEQYF
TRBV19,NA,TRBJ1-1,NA,TGTGCCAGTAGTATGGGGAACACTGAAGCTTTCTTT,CASSMGNTEAFF
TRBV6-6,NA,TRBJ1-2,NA,TGTGCCAGCAGTACAACGTCCATATCTAACTATGGCTACACCTTC,CASSTTSISNYGYTF
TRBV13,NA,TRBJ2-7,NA,TGTGCCAGCAGCCCAAGAACAGGGTTTGACTTCTACGAGCAGTACTTC,CASSPRTGFDFYEQYF
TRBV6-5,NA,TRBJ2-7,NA,TGTGCCAGCATGGGAAACAGGCCCGAGCAGTACTTC,CASMGNRPEQYF
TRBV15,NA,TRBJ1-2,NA,TGTGCCACCAGCAGAGATTCGGGCAGAGTCTATGGCTACACCTTC,CATSRDSGRVYGYTF
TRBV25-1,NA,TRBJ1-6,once,TGTGCCAGCAGTGAGTTCTCCTATAATTCACCCCTCCACTTT,CASSEFSYNSPLHF
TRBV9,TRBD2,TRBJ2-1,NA,TGTGCCAGCACCCTATCGGGGGGGGCGTTGGGCAATGAGCAGTTCTTC,CASTLSGGALGNEQFF
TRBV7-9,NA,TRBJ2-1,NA,TGTGCCAGCAGCTTAGCTCGGGGTGAGGTCGATGAGCAGTTCTTC,CASSLARGEVDEQFF
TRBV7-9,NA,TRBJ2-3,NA,TGTGCCAGCAGCCATCAGGGCACAGATACGCAGTATTTT,CASSHQGTDTQYF
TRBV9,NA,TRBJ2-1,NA,TGTGCCAGCAGCGAGGGGTGGAGGCGAAATGAGCAGTTCTTC,CASSEGWRRNEQFF
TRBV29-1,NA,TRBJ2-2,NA,TGCAGCGTTGGGTCCAGCGGGGAGCTGTTTTTT,CSVGSSGELFF
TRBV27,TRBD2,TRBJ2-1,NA,TGTGCCAGCAGTTTGACTAGCGCGAACAATGAGCAGTTCTTC,CASSLTSANNEQFF
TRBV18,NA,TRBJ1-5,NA,TGTGCCAGCTCACCAACTTCCAGGGTAGGACGGCCCCAGCATTTT,CASSPTSRVGRPQHF
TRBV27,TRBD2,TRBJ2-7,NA,TGTGCCAGCAGTTTGGGTGCCGGGACTAGTCACTCCTACGAGCAGTACTTC,CASSLGAGTSHSYEQYF
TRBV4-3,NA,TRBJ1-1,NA,TGCGCCAGCAGCCAAGATAGGGCGGTGAACACTGAAGCTTTCTTT,CASSQDRAVNTEAFF
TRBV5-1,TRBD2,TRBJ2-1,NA,TGCGCCAGCAGCTCTTCCGTGACTAGCGGGAGTGTGTATGAGCAGTTCTTC,CASSSSVTSGSVYEQFF
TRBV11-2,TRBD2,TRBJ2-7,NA,TGTGCCAGCAGCTTAAGGGTAGCGGGAGAAATATTGTACGAGCAGTACTTC,CASSLRVAGEILYEQYF
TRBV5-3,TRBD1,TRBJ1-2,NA,TGTGCCAGAAGCCTAAGGACAGGGTTCTATGGCTACACCTTC,CARSLRTGFYGYTF
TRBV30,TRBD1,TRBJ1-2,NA,TGTGCCTGGAGTGTAGAGACAGGGGGCGCGGGTGGCTACACCTTC,CAWSVETGGAGGYTF
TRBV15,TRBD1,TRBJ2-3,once,TGTGCCACCAGCAAATTACAGGGGGCGGTTACAGATACGCAGTATTTT,CATSKLQGAVTDTQYF
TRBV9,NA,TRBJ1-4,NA,TGTGCCAGCAGCTCCCGTGGGGAAAAACTGTTTTTT,CASSSRGEKLFF
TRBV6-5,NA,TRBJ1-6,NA,TGTGCCAGCAGGCAGGGTTGGGATTCACCCCTCCACTTT,CASRQGWDSPLHF
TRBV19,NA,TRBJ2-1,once,TGTGCCAGTAGTATTCAGAGGAGCTCCTACAATGAGCAGTTCTTC,CASSIQRSSYNEQFF
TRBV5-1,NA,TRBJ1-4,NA,TGCGCCAGCAGCTTTACAGGACTTAATGAAAAACTGTTTTTT,CASSFTGLNEKLFF
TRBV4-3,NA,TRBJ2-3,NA,TGCGCCAGCAGCCAAGATATCGGGCAGGGGGGGACAGATACGCAGTATTTT,CASSQDIGQGGTDTQYF
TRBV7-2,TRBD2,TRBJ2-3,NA,TGTGCCAGCAGCTTAAGGCGCCGGGACTCCAGCGGGGGAGATACGCAGTATTTT,CASSLRRRDSSGGDTQYF
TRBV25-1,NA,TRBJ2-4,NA,TGTGCCAGCAGTGTGATCAGGGGACTAGCCAAAAACATTCAGTACTTC,CASSVIRGLAKNIQYF
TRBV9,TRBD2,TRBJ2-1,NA,TGTGCCAGCAGCCCGGGACTAGCTGCGTCGCATGAGCAGTTCTTC,CASSPGLAASHEQFF
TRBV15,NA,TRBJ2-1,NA,TGTGCCACCAGCAGAGATCGCGGCAGGAGCGATGAGCAGTTCTTC,CATSRDRGRSDEQFF
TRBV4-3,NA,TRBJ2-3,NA,TGCGCCAGCAGCCAAGGACTGTTTAGCACAGATACGCAGTATTTT,CASSQGLFSTDTQYF
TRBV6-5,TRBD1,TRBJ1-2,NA,TGTGCCAGCAGTCAGACAGGGAGGATCTATGGCTACACCTTC,CASSQTGRIYGYTF
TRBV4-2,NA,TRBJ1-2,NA,TGTGCCAGCAGCCAAGGCGTGGAGGCCGGCTACACCTTC,CASSQGVEAGYTF
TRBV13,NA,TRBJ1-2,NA,TGTGCCAGCAGCTTAGGCCTCGACGGCCTATGGGGCTACACCTTC,CASSLGLDGLWGYTF